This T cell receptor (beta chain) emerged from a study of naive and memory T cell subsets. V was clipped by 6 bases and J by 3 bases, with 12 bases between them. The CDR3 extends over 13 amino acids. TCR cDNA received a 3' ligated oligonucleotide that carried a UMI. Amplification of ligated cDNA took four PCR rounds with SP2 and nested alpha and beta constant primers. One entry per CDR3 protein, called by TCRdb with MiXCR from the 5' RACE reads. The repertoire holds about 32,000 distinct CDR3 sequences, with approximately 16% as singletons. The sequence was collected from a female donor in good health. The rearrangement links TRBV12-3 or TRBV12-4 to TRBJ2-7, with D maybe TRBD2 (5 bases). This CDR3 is CASSWTEDYEQYF. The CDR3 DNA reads TGTGCCAGCAGCTGGACTGAAGACTACGAGCAGTACTTC.